The 23 T cell receptor beta chains listed next were all sequenced from one sample in a study of blood T cell repertoires in COVID-19. This table comes from immunoSEQ multiplex PCR, and its TCRdb copy is limited to in-frame clones, with some not included. Of about 120,000 clones in the sample, around three quarters are singletons; the top ten hold about 4%. The source material was peripheral blood. Receptor source: a woman at least 80 years old with acute or convalescent COVID-19.

This chain uses TRBV3-1 (or the pseudogene TRBV3-2) with TRBJ1-2; TRBD1 aligns across 7 bases. The CDR3 covers 13 residues. The V gene end was trimmed by 6 bases and the J gene end by 2 bases; junction bases not matched to a gene: 3. Germline V lookup: CDR1 LGHDT, CDR2 YNNKEL (reference sequence). This CDR3 reads CASRVTGNYGYTF. DNA of the CDR3: TGTGCCAGCAGGGTGACAGGGAACTATGGCTACACCTTC.

The genes are TRBV28 and TRBJ2-5; TRBD2 matches 12 bases. The CDR3 runs 14 residues. V gave up 7 bases and J gave up 2 bases; unmatched junction bases: 2. The germline CDR1 and CDR2 sequences are MDHEN and SYDVKM. The CDR3 reads CASTGTSGQETQYF. The CDR3 DNA follows: TGTGCCAGCACCGGGACTAGCGGGCAAGAGACCCAGTACTTC.

V gene TRBV9 combines with J gene TRBJ2-5; 7 bases line up with TRBD1. Germline V gene lookup returns CDR1 SGDLS and CDR2 YYNGEE. The length of the CDR3 is 13 residues. After removal of 4 bases from V and 4 bases from J, the junction contained 4 bases not matched to a gene. CDR3 bases: TGTGCCAGCAGCCCCTACAGGGGAGAGACCCAGTACTTC. This gives the protein CASSPYRGETQYF.

This clone has a handful of counts. The chain couples TRBV13 to TRBJ1-2; tentatively, D is TRBD1 (6 bases). Germline-derived CDR1 and CDR2 are PRHDT and FYEKMQ (reference sequence). CDR3 length equals 13 residues. V was cut by 5 bases and J by 6 bases, with 13 bases left in between. Written as DNA, the CDR3 is TGTGCCAGCAGCATGACAGGAGCTGATGGCTACACCTTC. Amino acids: CASSMTGADGYTF.

The chain carries TRBV30 and TRBJ1-5, with TRBD1 matching over 8 bases. V dropped 3 bases and J dropped 3; count of bases not matched to a gene: 4. The CDR3 runs to 14 residues. The V gene's germline CDR1 is GTSNPN and CDR2 SVGIG (reference sequence). CDR3 DNA sequence: TGTGCCTGGAGGGGCCAGGGGGCCAATCAGCCCCAGCATTTT. Translated, it gives CAWRGQGANQPQHF.

The V gene is TRBV6-6, the J gene TRBJ1-4; D gene unclear. The CDR3 sequence is 13 residues long. From germline, CDR1 is MNHNY and CDR2 SVGAGI (reference sequence). V was cut by 4 bases and J by 6 bases, with 9 bases left in between. The CDR3 is CASSFGPDEKLFF. In nucleotides, the CDR3 is TGTGCCAGCAGTTTTGGGCCAGATGAAAAACTGTTTTTT.

This rearrangement joins TRBV12-3 or TRBV12-4 to TRBJ2-5; D gene unclear. There are 13 residues in the CDR3. V was cut by 7 bases and J by 7 bases, with 16 bases left in between. The CDR3 nucleotides are TGTGCCAGCACCACGGCGGTTCTTGGGACCCAGTACTTC. Its translation: CASTTAVLGTQYF.

The chain couples TRBV7-2 to TRBJ1-3; 10 nucleotides match TRBD1. The germline CDR1 and CDR2 sequences are SGHTA and FQGNSA. Trimming removed 5 bases from V and 4 bases from J; junction bases left unmatched: 5. CDR3 length: 15 residues. CDR3 loop: CASSRDRGLGNTIYF. Written as DNA, the CDR3 is TGTGCCAGCAGCCGGGACAGGGGCCTCGGAAACACCATATATTTT.

The genes are TRBV5-1 and TRBJ2-1; 11 bases map to TRBD2. The CDR3 extends over 14 amino acids. The J segment lost 4 bases and the V segment lost 7 bases, leaving 4 bases of the junction unmatched. Germline values: CDR1 SGHRS, CDR2 YFSETQ. The CDR3 sequence: CASSGTSGYNEQFF. The CDR3 coding sequence is TGCGCCAGCTCTGGGACTAGCGGTTACAATGAGCAGTTCTTC.

The gene calls are TRBV9 and TRBJ2-7; 7 nucleotides agree with TRBD2. The CDR3 sequence is 15 residues long. Germline CDR1 reads SGDLS; CDR2 reads YYNGEE. J gave up 7 bases and V 3 bases, and 13 bases lay outside the gene matches. CDR3 in amino acids: CASSATGLEFWEQYF. CDR3 in DNA: TGTGCCAGCAGCGCTACCGGACTAGAGTTCTGGGAGCAGTACTTC.

The J gene is TRBJ1-5, the V gene TRBV24-1, with 10 bases aligning to TRBD1. Germline trimming cut 4 bases from V and 4 bases from J; bases unmatched to any gene: 6. The germline V gene has CDR1 KGHDR and CDR2 SFDVKD. The CDR3 is made up of 16 amino acids. The DNA for the CDR3 is TGTGCCACCAGTGACCACCGGACAGGGGGGAATCAGCCCCAGCATTTT. It encodes CATSDHRTGGNQPQHF.

This clone was seen a handful of times. J is TRBJ2-1 and V is TRBV28; D may be TRBD2 (5 bases). The CDR3 contains 16 residues. CDR1 and CDR2 from the germline V gene are MDHEN and SYDVKM. Trimming shortened V by 4 bases and J by 4 bases, and 17 bases separated the two germline ends. This CDR3 is CASSYRPAGGYNEQFF. In DNA form, the CDR3 reads TGTGCCAGCAGTTACCGGCCTGCTGGAGGTTACAATGAGCAGTTCTTC.

The CDR3 spells CASSQERGARGETQYF. The DNA of the CDR3 is TGCGCCAGCAGCCAAGAGCGGGGGGCCAGAGGGGAAACGCAGTATTTT. V is TRBV4-3 and J is TRBJ2-3; 8 bases are shared with TRBD2. V shed 0 bases, J shed 9 bases, and the junction held 11 bases outside the gene matches. CDR3 length: 16 residues. Germline V gene lookup returns CDR1 LGHNA and CDR2 YSLEER.

The chain's CDR3 is CASSESGIDEKLFF. The CDR3 nucleotides are TGTGCCAGCAGTGAGTCAGGCATCGATGAAAAACTGTTTTTT. J is TRBJ1-4 and V is TRBV2; D unclear. Germline V gene sequence: CDR1 SNHLY, CDR2 FYNNEI. Trimming shortened V by 3 bases and J by 6 bases, and 11 bases separated the two germline ends. The CDR3 is 14 residues long.

This sequence joins TRBV6-5 and TRBJ2-7, with 9 bases that match TRBD1. V was clipped by 7 bases and J by 0 bases; unmatched bases: 4. This CDR3 contains 14 residues. From germline, CDR1 is MNHEY and CDR2 SVGAGI. The CDR3 loop reads CASKGQGFSYEQYF. The DNA of the CDR3 is TGTGCCAGCAAGGGACAGGGATTCTCCTACGAGCAGTACTTC.

The chain recombines TRBV19 with TRBJ1-1, with 9 bases aligning to TRBD1. V shed 6 bases, J shed 5 bases, and the junction held 4 bases outside the gene matches. The CDR3 spans 13 residues. CDR1 and CDR2 from the germline V gene are LNHDA and SQIVND (reference sequence). DNA of the CDR3: TGTGCCAGTAGCCAAGACAGGGGGACTGAAGCTTTCTTT. Translating it yields CASSQDRGTEAFF.

The rearrangement joins TRBV10-3 to TRBJ2-3; perhaps TRBD2 as D (5 bases). The germline CDR1 and CDR2 sequences are ENHRY and SYGVKD. This CDR3 is built from 16 residues. V was shortened by 6 bases and J by 2 bases, with 18 bases between the two germline ends. CDR3 sequence reads: CAIRQLASSTTDTQYF. In nucleotides, the CDR3 is TGTGCCATCAGACAGTTGGCTAGCTCTACCACAGATACGCAGTATTTT.

The chain links TRBV2 to TRBJ2-5, with TRBD1 matching 10 bases. This CDR3 is 14 amino acids long. CDR1 SNHLY and CDR2 FYNNEI come from the germline V gene. Trimming took 7 bases from V and 5 from J; bases not matched to a gene: 7. CDR3 residues: CASKPGTGDETQYF. CDR3 DNA sequence: TGTGCCAGCAAGCCGGGGACAGGGGATGAGACCCAGTACTTC.

The V and J genes are TRBV5-1 and TRBJ2-7, with a possible D match to TRBD1 (6 bases). The CDR3 spans 15 residues. With 4 bases removed from V and 0 bases from J, the gap between germline ends came to 14 bases. Germline V gene data show CDR1 as SGHRS and CDR2 as YFSETQ. The CDR3 is CASSVRGEGSYEQYF. CDR3 DNA: TGCGCCAGCAGCGTCAGGGGTGAGGGCTCCTACGAGCAGTACTTC.

V gene TRBV5-1 combines with J gene TRBJ2-7, with TRBD2 matching 7 bases. V lost 4 bases to trimming and J lost 0 bases; unmatched junction nucleotides: 4. The CDR3 has 14 amino acids. Germline V gives CDR1 SGHRS, CDR2 YFSETQ. This CDR3 reads CASSPREGSYEQYF. The CDR3 nucleotides read TGCGCCAGCAGCCCGAGGGAGGGCTCCTACGAGCAGTACTTC.

This clone was detected once. The gene calls are TRBV7-2 and TRBJ2-7; 10 nucleotides match TRBD1. This CDR3 spans 16 amino acids. With V trimmed by 4 bases and J by 3 bases, 9 bases remained unmatched. Germline V CDR1 and CDR2: SGHTA, FQGNSA. This chain's CDR3 is CASSSPRDRGHYEQYF. As DNA, the CDR3 is TGTGCCAGCAGCTCACCCCGGGACAGGGGACACTACGAGCAGTACTTC.

This clone was counted a few times. This sequence joins TRBV7-6 and TRBJ1-5, with TRBD1 matching over 8 bases. The CDR3 consists of 14 residues. Germline V lookup: CDR1 SGHVS, CDR2 FNYEAQ. Unmatched junction bases numbered 2, after V lost 5 bases and J lost 2 bases. The CDR3 DNA is TGTGCCAGCAGCCAGGACAGGGGCAATCAGCCCCAGCATTTT. This encodes CASSQDRGNQPQHF.

The V gene is TRBV2, the J gene TRBJ2-2, with a weak D call TRBD2 (5 bases). Trimming left V 3 bases short and J 5 bases short, with 13 bases between. CDR3 length: 15 residues. The germline CDR1 and CDR2 sequences are SNHLY and FYNNEI. In nucleotides, the CDR3 is TGTGCCAGCAGTGACCTCCTAACTAGGACCGGGGAGCTGTTTTTT. Protein sequence: CASSDLLTRTGELFF.